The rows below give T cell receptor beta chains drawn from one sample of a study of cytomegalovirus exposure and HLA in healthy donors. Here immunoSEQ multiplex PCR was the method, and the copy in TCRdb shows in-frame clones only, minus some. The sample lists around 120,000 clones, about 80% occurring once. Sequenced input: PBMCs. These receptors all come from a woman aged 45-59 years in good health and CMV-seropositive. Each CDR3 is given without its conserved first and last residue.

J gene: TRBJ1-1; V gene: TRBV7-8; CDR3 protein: ASSSYPRALNTEAF
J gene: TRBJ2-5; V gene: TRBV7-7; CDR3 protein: ASSPGGFRETQY
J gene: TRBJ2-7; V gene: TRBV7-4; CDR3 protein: ASSLSGFDEQY
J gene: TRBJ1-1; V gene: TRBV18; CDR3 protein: ASTPGTGVNTEAF
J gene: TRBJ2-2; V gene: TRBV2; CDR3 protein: ASRPELNTGELF
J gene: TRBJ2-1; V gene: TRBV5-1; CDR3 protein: ASSYLTAGMLTYNEQF
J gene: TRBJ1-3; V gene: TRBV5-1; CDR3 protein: ASSAQGGGNTIY
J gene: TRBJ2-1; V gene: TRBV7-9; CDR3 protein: ASSLVISGSYEQF
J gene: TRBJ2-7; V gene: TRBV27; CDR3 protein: ASSPWASGSDEQY
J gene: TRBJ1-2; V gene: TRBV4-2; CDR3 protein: ASSPDTAGQGGNYGYT
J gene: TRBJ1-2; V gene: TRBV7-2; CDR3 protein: ASSSGGYGYT
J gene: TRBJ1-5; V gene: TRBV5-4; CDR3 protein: ASSLGPGQPQH
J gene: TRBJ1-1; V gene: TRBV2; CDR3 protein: ASRRQGAYTEAF
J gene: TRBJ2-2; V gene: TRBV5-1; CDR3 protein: ASSEPGKGELF
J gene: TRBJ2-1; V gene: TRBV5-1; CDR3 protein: ASRRRESGTSGRVHNEQF
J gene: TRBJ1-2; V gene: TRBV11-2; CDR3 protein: ASTLDRGLYGYT
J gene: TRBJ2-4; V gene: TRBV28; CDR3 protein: ATGLLAKNIQY